The clone carrying this T cell receptor (beta chain) was counted ten times or more. Its antigen remains unknown. The record originates from a study of T cells in Graves' hyperthyroidism and ophthalmopathy. Points from the study as a whole: Also found in blood were most expanded thyroid clonotypes above 0.001.

Subjects aged 18 to 65 presented with newly diagnosed hyperthyroidism of less than 2 months' duration. Patients showing uncontrolled infection, other autoimmune disease, pregnancy or lactation were ineligible. RNA transcripts were the template for amplifying TCR beta CDR3 regions. First-round RT-PCR targeting the TCR CDR3 was performed with the HTBI primer set. TCRdb re-derived calls from the multiplex PCR reads in MiXCR, one entry per CDR3 protein. The table lists approximately 380,000 distinct CDR3 sequences, about 20% of them singletons. Germline V lookup: CDR1 MNHEY, CDR2 SVGAGI. CDR3 length equals 17 residues. V lost 3 bases and J 0 bases, leaving 17 bases between the germline ends.

This clonotype was sampled from a woman aged 18 to 35 with Graves' hyperthyroidism. The chain carries TRBV6-5 and TRBJ1-1, with D perhaps TRBD1 (5 bases). Input material: blood. This chain's CDR3 is CASSYKAGRFMNTEAFF. For the CDR3, the DNA is TGTGCCAGCAGTTATAAGGCAGGGAGGTTCATGAACACTGAAGCTTTCTTT.